The sequence of this TCR beta chain was determined in a study of blood T cell repertoires in COVID-19. The wider study: From T cells, B-cell-depleted T cells, or PBMCs came the material, which was cDNA or gDNA.

The method was immunoSEQ multiplex PCR; TCRdb's version includes in-frame clones alone and lacks a portion of them. This table has around 140,000 clones, about 87% appearing once. Germline-derived CDR1 and CDR2 are KGHSH and LQKENI. V gave up 3 bases and J gave up 9 bases; unmatched junction bases: 4. This CDR3 comprises 12 residues. The TCR was taken from a woman aged 50 to 65 with acute or convalescent COVID-19. Sample: peripheral blood. The rearrangement joins TRBV18 to TRBJ1-1; 7 bases are a match to TRBD1. CDR3 sequence: CASSPGTDKAFF. CDR3 bases: TGTGCCAGCTCACCCGGGACAGACAAAGCTTTCTTT.